One and the same sample provided the 28 T cell receptor beta chains below, sequenced in a study of blood T cell repertoires in COVID-19. Measured with immunoSEQ multiplex PCR; TCRdb has only the in-frame clones, and not every one. Here the sample spans about 140,000 clones, 84% being singletons. Sequenced sample: peripheral blood. The source of these receptors is a man aged 25-45 years with COVID-19, enrolled during active disease.

This rearrangement joins TRBV7-9 to TRBJ2-1, with a possible D match to TRBD2 (7 bases). CDR3 length: 17 amino acids. V was clipped by 0 bases and J by 5 bases, with 17 bases between them. Germline lookup yields CDR1 SEHNR and CDR2 FQNEAQ (reference sequence). The CDR3 here is CASSLALMGGPHNEQFF. The DNA for the CDR3 is TGTGCCAGCAGCTTAGCGCTAATGGGGGGGCCTCACAATGAGCAGTTCTTC. The complete variable domain, with remaining parts taken from reference TRBV7-9 and TRBJ2-1, reads DTGVSQNPRHKITKRGQNVTFRCDPISEHNRLYWYRQTLGQGPEFLTYFQNEAQLEKSRLLSDRFSAERPKGSFSTLEIQRTEQGDSAMYLCASSLALMGGPHNEQFFGPGTRLTVL.

This sequence joins TRBV9 and TRBJ1-3; 12 bases are a match to TRBD1. CDR1 SGDLS and CDR2 YYNGEE come from the germline V gene. The CDR3 covers 15 residues. The ends lost 5 bases at V and 4 bases at J; junction bases unmatched: 4. Here the CDR3 reads CASRRGTGGGNTIYF. CDR3 nucleotide sequence: TGTGCCAGCAGGAGGGGGACAGGGGGCGGAAACACCATATATTTT.

This clone showed up just a few times. The chain carries TRBV7-8 and TRBJ1-3; 7 bases align to TRBD1. The germline CDR1 and CDR2 sequences are SGHVS and FQNEAQ. V lost 4 bases and J lost 4; bases outside the gene matches: 13. There are 17 residues in the CDR3. In DNA, the CDR3 is TGTGCCAGCAGCTCCCCGGCAGGGGGAGGATCAGGAAACACCATATATTTT. Protein product: CASSSPAGGGSGNTIYF.

J is TRBJ1-5 and V is TRBV30; D is perhaps TRBD1 (6 bases). CDR3 length: 15 amino acids. CDR1 and CDR2 from the germline V gene are GTSNPN and SVGIG (reference sequence). V dropped 0 bases and J dropped 3 bases, with 12 bases sitting between them. DNA for the CDR3: TGTGCCTGGAGTGTACCCGGGGGGCTCAATCAGCCCCAGCATTTT. This sequence encodes CAWSVPGGLNQPQHF.

J is TRBJ2-1 and V is TRBV10-3; tentatively, D is TRBD2 (5 bases). Trimming shortened V by 3 bases and J by 3 bases, and 18 bases separated the two germline ends. Looked up from germline, CDR1 is ENHRY and CDR2 is SYGVKD. The CDR3 totals 17 residues. The CDR3 region has the DNA TGTGCCATCAGTGACCCAGCGGTCCGAGGTGACTACAATGAGCAGTTCTTC. Protein sequence: CAISDPAVRGDYNEQFF.

The chain uses TRBV19 and TRBJ1-1; D gene ambiguous. The CDR3 runs to 15 residues. V was pared by 5 bases and J by 2 bases, with 15 bases between. Per the germline V gene, CDR1 is LNHDA and CDR2 is SQIVND (reference sequence). CDR3 region: CASSREGQINTEAFF. The CDR3 DNA reads as TGTGCCAGTAGTCGGGAAGGGCAGATTAACACTGAAGCTTTCTTT.

The CDR3 coding sequence is TGTGCCAGCAGCGCCCCTCAGGGATCCCCAGATACGCAGTATTTT. Translating it yields CASSAPQGSPDTQYF. This rearrangement joins TRBV7-9 to TRBJ2-3, with a possible D match to TRBD1 (5 bases). The ends were cut back, 5 bases at V and 4 bases at J, with 16 bases in the middle. The CDR3 is 15 residues long. CDR1 and CDR2 (germline): SEHNR, FQNEAQ (reference sequence).

This chain uses TRBV3-1 (or the pseudogene TRBV3-2) with TRBJ2-5, with TRBD1 identical over 8 bases. The germline V gene encodes CDR1 LGHDT and CDR2 YNNKEL (reference sequence). The CDR3 has 14 amino acids. V lost 3 bases and J lost 2; bases outside the gene matches: 2. The CDR3 loop reads CASSHGTGQETQYF. The CDR3 region has the DNA TGTGCCAGCAGCCATGGGACAGGTCAAGAGACCCAGTACTTC.

The V call is TRBV5-1, the J call TRBJ2-7; possibly TRBD2 for D (6 bases). V lost 7 bases, J lost 3 bases, and 17 bases lay in between. CDR1 is SGHRS and CDR2 is YFSETQ in the germline V gene. The CDR3 totals 14 residues. CDR3 DNA: TGCGCCAGCGCCCCCGAGGCTAGCGACTACGAGCAGTACTTC. Encoded protein: CASAPEASDYEQYF. The entire variable domain, with the rest obtained from reference TRBV5-1 and TRBJ2-7, is as follows: KAGVTQTPRYLIKTRGQQVTLSCSPISGHRSVSWYQQTPGQGLQFLFEYFSETQRNKGNFPGRFSGRQFSNSRSEMNVSTLELGDSALYLCASAPEASDYEQYFGPGTRLTVT.

CDR3 DNA sequence: TGTGCCAGCAGTGTTCATCAGGGCCCACCCCGGGACAATGAGCAGTTCTTC. This sequence encodes CASSVHQGPPRDNEQFF. The V and J genes are TRBV2 and TRBJ2-1, with a weak D call TRBD1 (5 bases). V was shortened by 4 bases and J by 5 bases, with 21 bases between the two germline ends. This CDR3 has 17 residues. Germline CDR1 reads SNHLY; CDR2 reads FYNNEI.

The gene calls are TRBV18 and TRBJ2-1; 7 nucleotides match TRBD2. The V and J ends lost 3 bases and 8 bases, in that order; junction bases with no gene match: 1. Germline CDR1 KGHSH, CDR2 LQKENI. The CDR3 contains 12 residues. In DNA, the CDR3 is TGTGCCAGCTCACCGGGAGGGGATGAGCAGTTCTTC. Amino acid sequence: CASSPGGDEQFF.

This clone was counted a single time. The chain is built from TRBV3-1 (or the pseudogene TRBV3-2) and TRBJ2-4; a weak D match, TRBD2 (6 bases). Between the trimmed V and J ends, which lost 0 bases and 0 bases, there was a span of 12 bases. The CDR3 is 17 amino acids. Germline V gene sequence: CDR1 LGHDT, CDR2 YNNKEL (reference sequence). CDR3 protein: CASSQDIRAGAKNIQYF. CDR3 nucleotides: TGTGCCAGCAGCCAAGACATCCGAGCGGGAGCCAAAAACATTCAGTACTTC.

The rearrangement links TRBV10-3 to TRBJ2-1, with a weak D call TRBD1 (5 bases). Trimming took 7 bases from V and 6 from J, leaving 16 bases between them. The CDR3 is 14 residues long. In germline, CDR1 is ENHRY, CDR2 SYGVKD. The CDR3 here is CAIKDNPKTNEQFF. CDR3 DNA sequence: TGTGCCATCAAGGACAACCCTAAGACCAATGAGCAGTTCTTC.

The chain employs TRBV3-1 (or the pseudogene TRBV3-2) and TRBJ2-5; TRBD1 matches 11 bases. The CDR3 runs to 15 residues. V lost 1 base to trimming and J lost 5 bases; unmatched junction nucleotides: 3. Germline CDR1 is LGHDT and CDR2 is YNNKEL (reference sequence). The CDR3 nucleotides are TGTGCCAGCAGCCAAGGGACAGGGGGCTGGGAGACCCAGTACTTC. It is translated as CASSQGTGGWETQYF.

This chain links TRBV27 with TRBJ1-6; D uncertain. The CDR3 consists of 12 residues. Looked up from germline, CDR1 is MNHEY and CDR2 is SMNVEV (reference sequence). Trimming cost V 5 bases and J 10 bases, with 9 bases left between them. For the CDR3, the DNA is TGTGCCAGCAGTCGGGTCGGATCACCCCTCCACTTT. Its protein product is CASSRVGSPLHF.

V usage is TRBV6-5 and J usage is TRBJ1-2; perhaps TRBD1 as D (6 bases). V was pared by 3 bases and J by 0 bases, with 14 bases between. Germline CDR1 reads MNHEY; CDR2 reads SVGAGI. CDR3 length: 16 residues. The CDR3 DNA follows: TGTGCCAGCAGTTATCTCTCGGGACATACTAACTATGGCTACACCTTC. It codes for CASSYLSGHTNYGYTF.

The chain uses TRBV9 and TRBJ1-2; 11 positions agree with TRBD1. V lost 4 bases and J lost 5; bases outside the gene matches: 10. The CDR3 totals 16 residues. The V gene's germline CDR1 is SGDLS and CDR2 YYNGEE. CDR3 bases: TGTGCCAGCAGCCCCTACTCGGACAGGGGGCTGTATGGCTACACCTTC. Its protein product is CASSPYSDRGLYGYTF.

This clone was counted between two and nine times. CDR3 nucleotide sequence: TGCGCCAGCAGCCATATTCTCGGTGCGCCTTCACCCCTCCACTTT. The encoded protein is CASSHILGAPSPLHF. The chain couples TRBV4-3 to TRBJ1-6, with unresolved D. The V end was cut by 3 bases, the J end by 9 bases, with 15 bases between. Germline CDR1 and CDR2: LGHNA and YSLEER. CDR3 length: 15 residues.

The chain joins TRBV19 to TRBJ2-2; TRBD1 matches at 8 bases. V shed 10 bases, J shed 4 bases, and the junction held 8 bases outside the gene matches. The CDR3 runs 14 residues. The germline gives CDR1 LNHDA, CDR2 SQIVND (reference sequence). The CDR3 nucleotides read TGTGCCACTCGGACAGGGTTTGTCACCGGGGAGCTGTTTTTT. It encodes CATRTGFVTGELFF.

The V gene is TRBV19, the J gene TRBJ1-6, with D possibly being TRBD1 (6 bases). Germline V gene sequence: CDR1 LNHDA, CDR2 SQIVND (reference sequence). The CDR3 has 14 residues. The V and J ends lost 3 bases and 7 bases respectively, with 10 bases between them. CDR3 residues: CASSMDSLNSPLHF. For the CDR3, the DNA is TGTGCCAGTAGTATGGACAGCCTAAATTCACCCCTCCACTTT.

J is TRBJ2-5 and V is TRBV12-3 or TRBV12-4, with D unresolved. The V gene lost 5 bases and the J gene lost 5 bases, with 9 bases spanning the gap. The CDR3 loop spans 12 amino acids. CDR3 in DNA: TGTGCCAGCAGTCCCATCGGGGAGACCCAGTACTTC. Translating gives CASSPIGETQYF.

The chain joins TRBV12-3 or TRBV12-4 to TRBJ2-7, with 7 bases aligning to TRBD1. The CDR3 extends over 12 amino acids. V was pared by 4 bases and J by 4 bases, with 1 base of the junction left unmatched. This CDR3 reads CASSSQGYEQYF. The CDR3 coding sequence is TGTGCCAGCAGTTCACAGGGGTACGAGCAGTACTTC.

The chain employs TRBV5-5 and TRBJ2-1; 11 bases align to TRBD2. The J segment lost 10 bases and the V segment lost 1 base, leaving 16 bases of the junction unmatched. This CDR3 spans 18 amino acids. Germline lookup yields CDR1 SGHKS and CDR2 YYEKEE (reference sequence). CDR3 bases: TGTGCCAGCAGCTTGCAGCTAGCGGGAGGACTCGAAAGTTGGGAGCAGTTCTTC. This sequence encodes CASSLQLAGGLESWEQFF.

This clone showed up just once. The chain links TRBV7-3 to TRBJ2-2; TRBD1 is a possible D gene (5 bases). Between the trimmed V and J ends, which lost 5 bases and 4 bases, there was a span of 14 bases. The CDR3 consists of 15 residues. Germline assignment: CDR1 SGHTA and CDR2 FQGTGA. CDR3 sequence (DNA): TGTGCCAGCAGCCCTAGGGGTACTCTCACCGGGGAGCTGTTTTTT. Its translation: CASSPRGTLTGELFF.

The genes are TRBV3-1 (or the pseudogene TRBV3-2) and TRBJ2-2; perhaps TRBD1 as D (6 bases). V was cut by 5 bases and J by 1 base, with 14 bases left in between. The germline V gene encodes CDR1 LGHDT and CDR2 YNNKEL (reference sequence). This CDR3 has 16 amino acids. The CDR3 DNA follows: TGTGCCAGCAGCGTGAGGGGGACGAGGAACACCGGGGAGCTGTTTTTT. Protein sequence: CASSVRGTRNTGELFF.

The table lists this clone with a count of one. This chain joins TRBV29-1 and TRBJ1-1, with D possibly TRBD1 on 5 matching bases. CDR3 length: 14 amino acids. With 6 bases removed from V and 1 base from J, the gap between germline ends came to 15 bases. Germline CDR1 and CDR2: SQVTM and ANQGSEA. CDR3 protein: CSVAYRGRNTEAFF. DNA for the CDR3: TGCAGCGTCGCCTACCGGGGGAGGAACACTGAAGCTTTCTTT.

This clone came up once. This chain joins TRBV6-5 and TRBJ1-6; D gene ambiguous. Germline V gene lookup returns CDR1 MNHEY and CDR2 SVGAGI. The CDR3 is made up of 15 amino acids. With 7 bases removed from V and 0 bases from J, the gap between germline ends came to 10 bases. CDR3: CASTAIISYNSPLHF. The CDR3 region has the DNA TGTGCCAGCACCGCGATCATCTCCTATAATTCACCCCTCCACTTT.

This clone was counted once. V is TRBV6-5 and J is TRBJ2-3; D remains ambiguous. CDR1 is MNHEY and CDR2 is SVGAGI in the germline V gene. Deletions cut 6 bases from V and 3 bases from J, with 13 bases between. The CDR3 is 14 amino acids. The chain's CDR3 is CASSLAFATDTQYF. CDR3 in DNA: TGTGCCAGCAGCTTAGCTTTTGCAACAGATACGCAGTATTTT.